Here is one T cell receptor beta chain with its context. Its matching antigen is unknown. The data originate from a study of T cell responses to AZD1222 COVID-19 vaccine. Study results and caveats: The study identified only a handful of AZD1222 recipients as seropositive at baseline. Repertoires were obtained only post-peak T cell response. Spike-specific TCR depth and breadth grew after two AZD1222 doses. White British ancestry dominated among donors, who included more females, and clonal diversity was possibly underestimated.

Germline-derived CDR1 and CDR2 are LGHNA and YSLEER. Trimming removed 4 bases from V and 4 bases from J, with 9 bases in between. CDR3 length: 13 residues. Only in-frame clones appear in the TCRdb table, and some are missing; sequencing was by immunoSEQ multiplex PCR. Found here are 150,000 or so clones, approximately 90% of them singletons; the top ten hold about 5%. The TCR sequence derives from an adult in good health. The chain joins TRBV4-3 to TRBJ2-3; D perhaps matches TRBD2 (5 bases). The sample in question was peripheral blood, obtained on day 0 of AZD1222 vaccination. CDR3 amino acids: CASSPQLADTQYF. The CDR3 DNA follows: TGCGCCAGCAGCCCCCAACTAGCAGATACGCAGTATTTT.